This is a list of T cell receptor beta chains from one sample in a study of CD4+ T cells in melanoma. The method was immunoSEQ multiplex PCR; TCRdb's version includes in-frame clones alone and lacks a portion of them. The sample lists 7,500 to 9,500 clones; over 55% were seen once. Sequences were obtained from cells from a culture (not recorded whether cultured in vitro). The source of these receptors is a human donor with melanoma. The CDR3 runs from the conserved cysteine through the conserved F or W. A D gene is named only where the DNA matches it firmly. Not all rows give a size; the values are once, few, many and, for expanded clones, a class.

v_gene: TRBV19
d_gene: -
len: 12
abundance: few
j_gene: TRBJ1-2
CDR3nt: TGTGCCAGTGAAGGACAGACCTATGGCTACACCTTC
CDR3aa: CASEGQTYGYTF

v_gene: TRBV5-4
d_gene: TRBD2
len: 16
abundance: once
j_gene: TRBJ2-3
CDR3nt: TGTGCCAGCAGCTTTGCGGAGCGGGGGCCCACAGATACGCAGTATTTT
CDR3aa: CASSFAERGPTDTQYF

v_gene: TRBV12-5
d_gene: TRBD1
len: 17
abundance: -
j_gene: TRBJ1-5
CDR3nt: TGTGCTAGTGGTTTGGACTTGACAGGGTATAGCAATCAGCCCCAGCATTTT
CDR3aa: CASGLDLTGYSNQPQHF

v_gene: TRBV6-5
d_gene: TRBD2
len: 15
abundance: -
j_gene: TRBJ2-1
CDR3nt: TGTGCCAGCAGTTCCCGGGGAGCGGGGGACAATGAGCAGTTCTTC
CDR3aa: CASSSRGAGDNEQFF

v_gene: TRBV10-1
d_gene: -
len: 17
abundance: few
j_gene: TRBJ1-5
CDR3nt: TGCGCCAGCAGTGAGCCAGCGTCGGGCAGTGGCAATCAGCCCCAGCATTTT
CDR3aa: CASSEPASGSGNQPQHF

v_gene: TRBV12-5
d_gene: -
len: 15
abundance: -
j_gene: TRBJ1-5
CDR3nt: TGTGCTAGTGGATGGGACATCCTTAGCAATCAGCCCCAGCATTTT
CDR3aa: CASGWDILSNQPQHF

v_gene: TRBV5-1
d_gene: -
len: 14
abundance: -
j_gene: TRBJ2-3
CDR3nt: TGCGCCAGCAGCCCTCGAGGTTCGTCAGATACGCAGTATTTT
CDR3aa: CASSPRGSSDTQYF

v_gene: TRBV7-9
d_gene: -
len: 15
abundance: few
j_gene: TRBJ1-2
CDR3nt: TGTGCCAGCAGTAAGGGGCGCGACGGGGCCTATGGCTACACCTTC
CDR3aa: CASSKGRDGAYGYTF

v_gene: TRBV6-1
d_gene: -
len: 12
abundance: -
j_gene: TRBJ2-7
CDR3nt: TGTGCCAGCCCTGACAGTTCCTACGAGCAGTACTTC
CDR3aa: CASPDSSYEQYF

v_gene: TRBV7-2
d_gene: -
len: 12
abundance: -
j_gene: TRBJ2-1
CDR3nt: TGTGCCAGCAGCTTAGATAGCAATGAGCAGTTCTTC
CDR3aa: CASSLDSNEQFF

v_gene: TRBV5-1
d_gene: -
len: 14
abundance: -
j_gene: TRBJ1-2
CDR3nt: TGCGCCAGCAGCTTGTCGCGGACAAGCAATGGCTACACCTTC
CDR3aa: CASSLSRTSNGYTF

v_gene: TRBV30
d_gene: -
len: 16
abundance: -
j_gene: TRBJ2-1
CDR3nt: TGTGCCTGGAGTGTACAAGGGGCCCTCTCCTACAATGAGCAGTTCTTC
CDR3aa: CAWSVQGALSYNEQFF

v_gene: TRBV18
d_gene: -
len: 16
abundance: few
j_gene: TRBJ2-4
CDR3nt: TGTGCCAGCTCACCTCTGGGTGTTTTAGCCAAAAACATTCAGTACTTC
CDR3aa: CASSPLGVLAKNIQYF

v_gene: TRBV29-1
d_gene: -
len: 13
abundance: few
j_gene: TRBJ1-3
CDR3nt: TGCAGCGTGGGTGACAGCCTTGGAAACACCATATATTTT
CDR3aa: CSVGDSLGNTIYF

v_gene: TRBV6-6
d_gene: -
len: 15
abundance: -
j_gene: TRBJ2-5
CDR3nt: TGTGCCAGCAGTTACCCCCAGGGTGCGATAGAGACCCAGTACTTC
CDR3aa: CASSYPQGAIETQYF

v_gene: TRBV7-7
d_gene: -
len: 14
abundance: -
j_gene: TRBJ2-5
CDR3nt: TGTGCTAGCAGCTTAGAACTAGCCGAAGGGACCCAGTACTTC
CDR3aa: CASSLELAEGTQYF

v_gene: TRBV2
d_gene: -
len: 14
abundance: -
j_gene: TRBJ2-3
CDR3nt: TGTGCCAGCAAACAGCGGGCTAGCACAGATACGCAGTATTTT
CDR3aa: CASKQRASTDTQYF

v_gene: TRBV6-1
d_gene: TRBD1
len: 15
abundance: -
j_gene: TRBJ2-7
CDR3nt: TGTGCCAGCAGTGAACAGGGGACAGCCTCCTACGAGCAGTACTTC
CDR3aa: CASSEQGTASYEQYF

v_gene: TRBV29-1
d_gene: -
len: 13
abundance: -
j_gene: TRBJ1-5
CDR3nt: TGCAGCGTTGGGCAGGGGCTCGATCAGCCCCAGCATTTT
CDR3aa: CSVGQGLDQPQHF

v_gene: TRBV12-5
d_gene: -
len: 15
abundance: -
j_gene: TRBJ2-3
CDR3nt: TGTGCTAGTGGTTTGGGGGGATCCGGCACAGATACGCAGTATTTT
CDR3aa: CASGLGGSGTDTQYF

v_gene: TRBV4-1
d_gene: -
len: 14
abundance: -
j_gene: TRBJ1-5
CDR3nt: TGCGCCAGCAGCCGGAATCGGGTCGAGCAGCCCCAGCATTTT
CDR3aa: CASSRNRVEQPQHF

v_gene: TRBV29-1
d_gene: TRBD1
len: 14
abundance: few
j_gene: TRBJ2-2
CDR3nt: TGCAGCGTGGCCGGGACAGCGAACACCGGGGAGCTGTTTTTT
CDR3aa: CSVAGTANTGELFF

v_gene: TRBV6-1
d_gene: -
len: 13
abundance: -
j_gene: TRBJ1-1
CDR3nt: TGTGCCAGCAGTTCGGGGAGGAACACTGAAGCTTTCTTT
CDR3aa: CASSSGRNTEAFF

v_gene: TRBV19
d_gene: TRBD2
len: 14
abundance: -
j_gene: TRBJ2-3
CDR3nt: TGTGCCAGTAGTAAACTAGCGGTAGCAGATACGCAGTATTTT
CDR3aa: CASSKLAVADTQYF

v_gene: TRBV7-9
d_gene: -
len: 15
abundance: -
j_gene: TRBJ1-2
CDR3nt: TGTGCCAGCAGAAAGTCCGTACGGGGAGACTATGGCTACACCTTC
CDR3aa: CASRKSVRGDYGYTF